A selection of T cell receptor beta chains follows, all from one sample in a study of blood T cell repertoires in COVID-19. TCRdb's table, derived via immunoSEQ multiplex PCR, lists solely in-frame clones and lacks some. The sample shows some 210,000 clones, roughly nine tenths of them seen only once. Input material: peripheral blood. Receptors originate from a man in his fifties or sixties who had recovered from COVID-19. The CDR3 runs from the conserved cysteine through the conserved F or W. Fields, in order: D gene, V gene, clone size, J gene, CDR3 DNA, CDR3 protein. The D gene is left open where the match is weak. Expanded clones are given a class, and other clones once, few, many or no size at all.

>TRBD1|TRBV5-6|.|TRBJ1-5
TGTGCCAGCAGCTACGGGACAGATAGCAATCAGCCCCAGCATTTT
CASSYGTDSNQPQHF
>.|TRBV5-1|.|TRBJ1-1
TGCGCCAGCAGCTTGGTTGTAGAGCAGAACACTGAAGCTTTCTTT
CASSLVVEQNTEAFF
>TRBD2|TRBV5-1|.|TRBJ2-7
TGCGCCAGCAGCCAAGGGACTAGCGGGCGCCCCTACGAGCAGTACTTC
CASSQGTSGRPYEQYF
>.|TRBV2|.|TRBJ1-1
TGTGCCAGCAGGAAGGGGCGGAACATGAACACTGAAGCTTTCTTT
CASRKGRNMNTEAFF
>TRBD1|TRBV7-9|.|TRBJ2-2
TGTGCCAGCAGCTACTCGGACAGGGGGGTGGCCGGGGAGCTGTTTTTT
CASSYSDRGVAGELFF
>TRBD2|TRBV3-1/TRBV3-2|.|TRBJ2-7
TGTGCCAGCAGCCAAGACCCGGGACTAGCGGGAGTCTACTACGAGCAGTACTTC
CASSQDPGLAGVYYEQYF
>TRBD2|TRBV6-2/TRBV6-3|.|TRBJ2-7
TGTGCCAGCAGCGTTCTTCCGGGACTAGCGGGAGCCGAGCAGTACTTC
CASSVLPGLAGAEQYF
>TRBD2|TRBV30|.|TRBJ2-1
TGTGCCTGGAGTTTGGGCGGGAGGCGGAGTGAGCAGTTCTTC
CAWSLGGRRSEQFF
>TRBD1|TRBV7-2|.|TRBJ2-1
TGTGCCAGCAGCCTCACAGGGGTCAACAATGAGCAGTTCTTC
CASSLTGVNNEQFF
>TRBD1|TRBV7-9|.|TRBJ2-5
TGTGCCAGCAGCTGGGGACAGTCACGGGAGACCCAGTACTTC
CASSWGQSRETQYF
>.|TRBV9|.|TRBJ2-6
TGTGCCAGCAGTGTAACACCCACTGGGGCCAACGTCCTGACTTTC
CASSVTPTGANVLTF
>.|TRBV24-1|.|TRBJ1-2
TGTGCCACCAGTGATTTCCCAACTAACTATGGCTACACCTTC
CATSDFPTNYGYTF
>.|TRBV6-5|.|TRBJ1-5
TGTGCCAGCAGTACAAGTAATCAGCCCCAGCATTTT
CASSTSNQPQHF
>TRBD1|TRBV4-1|.|TRBJ2-3
TGCGCCAGCAGCCAAGGGACAGGGGGTCGTACGCAGTATTTT
CASSQGTGGRTQYF
>.|TRBV7-3|.|TRBJ2-1
TGTGCCAGCAGCTTAAGCCTAGCATCCGATGAGCAGTTCTTC
CASSLSLASDEQFF
>.|TRBV5-1|once|TRBJ1-2
TGCGCCAGCAGCTTGGTAGGGGGGGCCTATGGCTACACCTTC
CASSLVGGAYGYTF
>TRBD1|TRBV6-4|.|TRBJ1-2
TGTGCCAGCAGTGTGACAGGGTCATATGGCTACACCTTC
CASSVTGSYGYTF
>TRBD2|TRBV14|.|TRBJ2-7
TGTGCCAGCAGCCCCGCCCGTGCCGGGACTAGCGGGTCCGCCTACGAGCAGTACTTC
CASSPARAGTSGSAYEQYF
>.|TRBV4-3|.|TRBJ2-7
TGCGCCAGCAGCCAAGATCCCGGGACAATGACCTACGAGCAGTACTTC
CASSQDPGTMTYEQYF
>.|TRBV5-4|.|TRBJ2-4
TGTGCCAGCAGCGCACAGGAAAACATTCAGTACTTC
CASSAQENIQYF
>TRBD2|TRBV9|.|TRBJ2-5
TGTGCCAGCACCAAAACTAGCGGTCAAGAGACCCAGTACTTC
CASTKTSGQETQYF
>.|TRBV6-5|.|TRBJ1-4
TGTGCCAGCAGCTCAACACGCCAAGGGGATGAAAAACTGTTTTTT
CASSSTRQGDEKLFF
>.|TRBV5-6|.|TRBJ2-7
TGTGCCAGCTCTATCTCAGCGGCGTCCTACGAGCAGTACTTC
CASSISAASYEQYF
>.|TRBV7-9|.|TRBJ2-5
TGTGCCAGCAGCTTACCCCTTACAGCGGCGGAGACCCAGTACTTC
CASSLPLTAAETQYF
>TRBD1|TRBV7-9|.|TRBJ2-7
TGTGCCAGCAGCCTGGAAGACAGGGGATACGACGAGCAGTACTTC
CASSLEDRGYDEQYF
>TRBD1|TRBV19|once|TRBJ1-2
TGTGCCAGTAGAGGAGGACAGGGCCGTAACTATGGCTACACCTTC
CASRGGQGRNYGYTF
>TRBD1|TRBV11-2|.|TRBJ2-2
TGTGCCAGCAGCTTAGAAACCCCGGGCCAGGGGGCTACCGGGGAGCTGTTTTTT
CASSLETPGQGATGELFF
>TRBD1|TRBV28|.|TRBJ1-1
TGTGCCAGCAATCCAAGGACAGGGAACACTGAAGCTTTCTTT
CASNPRTGNTEAFF
>TRBD2|TRBV3-1/TRBV3-2|.|TRBJ2-1
TGTGCCAGCAGCCCATGGACTAGCGGGGGCTACAATGAGCAGTTCTTC
CASSPWTSGGYNEQFF